This T cell receptor beta chain comes out of a study of blood T cell repertoires in COVID-19. The wider study: PBMCs, B-cell-depleted T cells, or T cells provided the cDNA or gDNA that made up the material.

Sequencing used immunoSEQ multiplex PCR; TCRdb keeps in-frame clones, though not all of them. This repertoire shows 270,000 or so clones, 90% found once; its top ten account for approximately 2.1%. V shed 1 base, J shed 5 bases, and the junction held 8 bases outside the gene matches. Germline lookup yields CDR1 LGHDT and CDR2 YNNKEL (reference sequence). This CDR3 has 16 residues. The receptor was derived from a woman between 55 and 75 years old with COVID-19, enrolled during active disease. Sequenced input: peripheral blood. This rearrangement joins TRBV3-1 (or the pseudogene TRBV3-2) to TRBJ2-5, with TRBD2 matching 9 bases. The CDR3 nucleotides read TGTGCCAGCAGCCAAGGAAGGGCGGGGGGGAGGGAGACCCAGTACTTC. Its translation is CASSQGRAGGRETQYF.